These 25 T cell receptor beta chains were sequenced from one sample in a study of TIL therapy for anti-PD-1-resistant metastatic lung cancer. The time point: pre-treatment sample, taken before nivolumab and TIL therapy. The libraries were made with immunoSEQ v3. Sequencing used immunoSEQ multiplex PCR; TCRdb keeps in-frame clones, though not all of them. The sample records just under 60,000 clones, 55% to 75% being singletons. Specimen: blood, collected at baseline. All receptors derive from a person aged 25-79 years with non-small cell lung cancer.

This clone appeared a few times. The CDR3 region has the DNA TGTGCCTGGAGCTCGGGAGGGGGTCGTGAGCAGTTCTTC. Translating it yields CAWSSGGGREQFF. The chain combines TRBV30 with TRBJ2-1, with TRBD2 identical over 8 bases. The CDR3 contains 13 residues. The V gene end was trimmed by 3 bases and the J gene end by 9 bases; junction bases not matched to a gene: 7. From germline, CDR1 is GTSNPN and CDR2 SVGIG (reference sequence).

V is TRBV14 and J is TRBJ1-1; a possible D gene is TRBD1 (5 bases). Looked up from germline, CDR1 is SGHDN and CDR2 is FVKESK. The CDR3 has 14 amino acids. V lost 3 bases, J lost 0 bases, and 8 bases lay in between. The CDR3 loop is CASSHDRMNTEAFF. Written as DNA, the CDR3 is TGTGCCAGCAGCCACGACAGAATGAACACTGAAGCTTTCTTT.

The V call is TRBV19, the J call TRBJ1-1, with a weak D call TRBD1 (5 bases). V was clipped by 3 bases and J by 4 bases, with 24 bases between them. Germline CDR1 LNHDA, CDR2 SQIVND (reference sequence). The CDR3 has 18 amino acids. CDR3 protein: CASSIEVGRAGGATEAFF. The DNA of the CDR3 is TGTGCCAGTAGTATCGAGGTGGGGAGAGCAGGCGGGGCCACTGAAGCTTTCTTT.

This clone was seen only a few times. J is TRBJ1-1 and V is TRBV5-1, with 7 bases aligning to TRBD1. The V segment lost 1 base and the J segment 11 bases; nucleotides outside the gene matches: 11. The length of the CDR3 is 14 residues. Germline V gene sequence: CDR1 SGHRS, CDR2 YFSETQ. The CDR3 protein is CASSLLQGGGYAFF. CDR3 in DNA: TGCGCCAGCAGCTTGCTTCAGGGGGGAGGATACGCTTTCTTT. The full variable domain, completed using reference TRBV5-1 and TRBJ1-1, is KAGVTQTPRYLIKTRGQQVTLSCSPISGHRSVSWYQQTPGQGLQFLFEYFSETQRNKGNFPGRFSGRQFSNSRSEMNVSTLELGDSALYLCASSLLQGGGYAFFGQGTRLTVV.

The chain couples TRBV6-1 to TRBJ1-2; D call uncertain. V was cut by 8 bases and J by 4 bases, with 11 bases left in between. The CDR3 runs 12 residues. Germline assignment: CDR1 MNHNS and CDR2 SASEGT. The CDR3, as DNA: TGTGCCAGCGTTTCAGGAGCCTATGGCTACACCTTC. It translates to CASVSGAYGYTF.

V gene TRBV2 combines with J gene TRBJ2-1; D is ambiguous. Per the germline V gene, CDR1 is SNHLY and CDR2 is FYNNEI. This CDR3 has 11 residues. V gave up 2 bases and J gave up 7 bases, with 3 bases separating them. This CDR3 is CASSERNEQFF. DNA of the CDR3: TGTGCCAGCAGTGAAAGGAATGAGCAGTTCTTC.

CDR3 DNA sequence: TGTGCCAGCAGCCGGGGGAGTAGCGGGGGGACAACTACGCAGTATTTT. This gives the protein CASSRGSSGGTTTQYF. The V and J genes are TRBV14 and TRBJ2-3; 10 bases fit TRBD2. Germline V CDR1 and CDR2: SGHDN, FVKESK. J was trimmed by 8 bases and V by 4 bases; bases with no gene match: 12. This CDR3 is 16 amino acids long.

The J gene is TRBJ1-3, the V gene TRBV6-1, with TRBD1 as a possible D gene (6 bases). Trimming removed 1 base from V and 0 bases from J, with 13 bases in between. There are 17 residues in the CDR3. CDR1 is MNHNS and CDR2 is SASEGT in the germline V gene. CDR3 residues: CASSEGTVLRSGNTIYF. Written as DNA, the CDR3 is TGTGCCAGCAGTGAAGGGACAGTTCTACGCTCTGGAAACACCATATATTTT.

This chain joins TRBV7-9 and TRBJ1-1; D is perhaps TRBD1 (5 bases). Trimming removed 4 bases from V and 10 bases from J, with 13 bases in between. This CDR3 region has 12 residues. Germline V gives CDR1 SEHNR, CDR2 FQNEAQ (reference sequence). As DNA, the CDR3 is TGTGCCAGCAGCTCAGGGCCTCCAGGAGCTTTCTTT. It encodes CASSSGPPGAFF. The full variable domain, its missing parts supplied by reference TRBV7-9 and TRBJ1-1, is DTGVSQNPRHKITKRGQNVTFRCDPISEHNRLYWYRQTLGQGPEFLTYFQNEAQLEKSRLLSDRFSAERPKGSFSTLEIQRTEQGDSAMYLCASSSGPPGAFFGQGTRLTVV.

The rearrangement links TRBV18 to TRBJ1-1, with D uncertain. Deletions cut 0 bases from V and 4 bases from J, with 6 bases between. Germline CDR1 KGHSH, CDR2 LQKENI. The CDR3 spans 13 residues. CDR3 nucleotide sequence: TGTGCCAGCTCACCACCGTTTGTCACTGAAGCTTTCTTT. Amino acids: CASSPPFVTEAFF. Looking up the rest from reference TRBV18 and TRBJ1-1 gives the full variable domain: NAGVMQNPRHLVRRRGQEARLRCSPMKGHSHVYWYRQLPEEGLKFMVYLQKENIIDESGMPKERFSAEFPKEGPSILRIQQVVRGDSAAYFCASSPPFVTEAFFGQGTRLTVV.

The V gene is TRBV28, the J gene TRBJ2-2; D perhaps matches TRBD2 (6 bases). The CDR3 is made up of 19 amino acids. Germline V gene sequence: CDR1 MDHEN, CDR2 SYDVKM. The germline V and J ends were trimmed by 4 bases and 2 bases, with 23 bases remaining between them. The CDR3, as DNA: TGTGCCAGCAGTTCGGTTTTAGCGGCAAATTTTCCTAACACCGGGGAGCTGTTTTTT. This sequence encodes CASSSVLAANFPNTGELFF.

The chain joins TRBV11-3 to TRBJ2-1; unclear D gene. Germline V gene lookup returns CDR1 SGHNT and CDR2 YENEEA. Trimming took off 5 bases at V and 7 bases at J, with 9 bases between the two ends. The CDR3 contains 12 residues. The DNA for the CDR3 is TGTGCCAGCAGCCAGCCCTCGAATGAGCAGTTCTTC. Encoded protein: CASSQPSNEQFF.

This clone was counted only a few times. The genes are TRBV28 and TRBJ1-5; 10 nucleotides align to TRBD1. The CDR3 has 15 residues. CDR1 is MDHEN, CDR2 SYDVKM, per germline. V trimming: 6 bases; J trimming: 6 bases; junction bases outside the gene matches: 8. CDR3 sequence reads: CASSYGTGDPQPQHF. The CDR3 nucleotides read TGTGCCAGCAGCTATGGGACAGGGGATCCTCAGCCCCAGCATTTT. The full variable domain, rest sourced from reference TRBV28 and TRBJ1-5, is DVKVTQSSRYLVKRTGEKVFLECVQDMDHENMFWYRQDPGLGLRLIYFSYDVKMKEKGDIPEGYSVSREKKERFSLILESASTNQTSMYLCASSYGTGDPQPQHFGDGTRLSIL.

This clone was detected only once. This chain connects TRBV6-6 to TRBJ2-1, with D possibly TRBD2 on 5 matching bases. CDR1 and CDR2 (germline): MNHNY, SVGAGI (reference sequence). V was shortened by 0 bases and J by 2 bases, with 8 bases between the two germline ends. This CDR3 spans 15 amino acids. CDR3 region: CASSYSSGTYNEQFF. Written as DNA, the CDR3 is TGTGCCAGCAGTTACTCGAGCGGAACCTACAATGAGCAGTTCTTC.

The sample holds a few counts of this clone. The chain combines TRBV4-2 with TRBJ2-1; TRBD2 agrees at 7 bases. Germline CDR1 reads LGHNA; CDR2 reads YNFKEQ. There are 17 residues in the CDR3. The ends lost 4 bases at V and 2 bases at J; junction bases unmatched: 11. The CDR3 is CASSLRLAEGTYNEQFF. CDR3 bases: TGTGCCAGCAGCCTCCGACTAGCAGAGGGTACCTACAATGAGCAGTTCTTC.

This sequence joins TRBV6-8 and TRBJ1-3, with no clear D. CDR1 is MNHGY and CDR2 is SAAAGT in the germline V gene. V was clipped by 8 bases and J by 2 bases, with 22 bases between them. This CDR3 spans 17 amino acids. Written as DNA, the CDR3 is TGTGCCAGCGCCGACCCAAGGAGTGTTAATACTGGAAACACCATATATTTT. Its protein is CASADPRSVNTGNTIYF.

This sequence joins TRBV7-9 and TRBJ2-6, with 8 positions matching TRBD1. V gave up 1 base and J gave up 2 bases; unmatched junction bases: 4. The CDR3 spans 17 residues. Germline V CDR1 and CDR2: SEHNR, FQNEAQ (reference sequence). The CDR3 DNA reads as TGTGCCAGCAGCTTAGGGACAGGGAACGCTGGGGCCAACGTCCTGACTTTC. This sequence encodes CASSLGTGNAGANVLTF. The full variable domain, its missing parts supplied by reference TRBV7-9 and TRBJ2-6, is DTGVSQNPRHKITKRGQNVTFRCDPISEHNRLYWYRQTLGQGPEFLTYFQNEAQLEKSRLLSDRFSAERPKGSFSTLEIQRTEQGDSAMYLCASSLGTGNAGANVLTFGAGSRLTVL.

The gene calls are TRBV6-5 and TRBJ2-1; D gene unclear. The CDR3 extends over 12 amino acids. Trimming took 5 bases from V and 4 from J, leaving 6 bases between them. Germline loops: CDR1 MNHEY, CDR2 SVGAGI. This CDR3 is CASSDLYNEQFF. The CDR3 DNA follows: TGTGCCAGCAGTGACCTGTACAATGAGCAGTTCTTC.

This chain joins TRBV2 and TRBJ1-6; TRBD1 aligns across 8 bases. The trim removed 4 bases at V and 14 bases at J, leaving 7 bases unmatched. This CDR3 comprises 13 residues. Germline CDR1 and CDR2: SNHLY and FYNNEI. CDR3 nucleotides: TGTGCCAGCAGTGTCCAGGGGGCCGAGACCCTCCACTTT. This encodes CASSVQGAETLHF.

The genes are TRBV7-8 and TRBJ1-3; D possibly corresponds to TRBD1 (5 bases). The CDR3 contains 15 residues. With 1 base removed from V and 7 bases from J, the gap between germline ends came to 14 bases. From germline, CDR1 is SGHVS and CDR2 FQNEAQ. DNA of the CDR3: TGTGCCAGCAGCTTAGAACGGGTGGGGGGTAACACCATATATTTT. Residues: CASSLERVGGNTIYF.

This chain uses TRBV19 with TRBJ1-5; D may be TRBD1 (5 bases). The V gene lost 3 bases and the J gene lost 4 bases, with 13 bases spanning the gap. Per germline, CDR1 LNHDA and CDR2 SQIVND (reference sequence). CDR3 size: 15 residues. CDR3 loop: CASSMKGYGNQPQHF. The DNA of the CDR3 is TGTGCCAGTAGTATGAAGGGGTACGGTAATCAGCCCCAGCATTTT.

This clone has a handful of counts. The chain recombines TRBV5-1 with TRBJ2-2, with unresolved D. The CDR3 is 14 residues long. With 1 base removed from V and 1 base from J, the gap between germline ends came to 5 bases. CDR1 SGHRS and CDR2 YFSETQ come from the germline V gene. CDR3 region: CASSLLGNTGELFF. For the CDR3, the DNA is TGCGCCAGCAGCTTGTTGGGGAACACCGGGGAGCTGTTTTTT.

V is TRBV5-6 and J is TRBJ1-5, with a tentative D call TRBD1 (5 bases). The CDR3 totals 15 residues. Germline CDR1 and CDR2: SGHDT and YYEEEE. Trimming took 4 bases from V and 6 from J, leaving 17 bases between them. The CDR3 loop is CASSQKMGVVQPQHF. The CDR3 coding sequence is TGTGCCAGCAGCCAAAAAATGGGGGTTGTTCAGCCCCAGCATTTT.

This clone was observed a few times. V is TRBV6-1 and J is TRBJ1-1; a possible D gene is TRBD1 (6 bases). Trimming pared 5 bases from V and 1 base from J, leaving 11 bases between. The germline gives CDR1 MNHNS, CDR2 SASEGT. The length of the CDR3 is 14 residues. The CDR3 sequence is CASSTYRENTEAFF. For the CDR3, the DNA is TGTGCCAGCAGTACCTACAGGGAGAACACTGAAGCTTTCTTT.

This chain joins TRBV7-2 and TRBJ2-5, with D perhaps matching TRBD2 (7 bases). V was pared by 5 bases and J by 5 bases, with 12 bases between. The CDR3 spans 13 residues. Germline CDR1 is SGHTA and CDR2 is FQGNSA. This chain's CDR3 is CASSRGAGETQYF. The CDR3 region has the DNA TGTGCCAGCAGCCGGGGGGCCGGGGAGACCCAGTACTTC.